The next 4 T cell receptor beta chains were all read from a single sample in a study of shared clonotypes between healthy human individuals. Using immunoSEQ multiplex PCR, the repertoire was profiled, and TCRdb retains in-frame clones only, with some absent. The profile shows about 1 million clones, more than 65% of them singletons. Material for sequencing was memory CD4+ T cells sorted from blood. Subset meaning: CD45RA-negative fraction. These receptors were taken from a man in his late teens or twenties in good health.

This clone came up a few times. V is TRBV18 and J is TRBJ1-2; D unresolved. The CDR3 totals 13 residues. V lost 3 bases and J lost 8, with 13 bases in between. Germline CDR1 KGHSH, CDR2 LQKENI. In nucleotides, the CDR3 is TGTGCCAGCTCACCGGATGAATCCTTCGGCTACACCTTC. This gives the protein CASSPDESFGYTF.

The chain combines TRBV28 with TRBJ2-4, with D perhaps assigned TRBD1 or TRBD2 (5 bases each). Germline V gene lookup returns CDR1 MDHEN and CDR2 SYDVKM. The CDR3 has 11 amino acids. V lost 8 bases and J lost 10, with 12 bases in between. CDR3: CASQGKRIQYF. In DNA, the CDR3 is TGTGCCAGCCAGGGTAAGCGGATTCAGTACTTC.

The CDR3 protein is CASKRGQRSNQPQHF. CDR3 nucleotide sequence: TGTGCCAGTAAGCGGGGGCAACGTAGCAATCAGCCCCAGCATTTT. The V call is TRBV6-5, the J call TRBJ1-5, with D maybe TRBD1 (6 bases). Germline CDR1 is MNHEY and CDR2 is SVGAGI. This CDR3 contains 15 residues. V shed 9 bases and J shed 0 bases, with 15 bases lying between them.

The chain is built from TRBV29-1 and TRBJ2-7, with TRBD1 matching 10 bases. J was trimmed by 6 bases and V by 4 bases; bases with no gene match: 3. CDR1 SQVTM and CDR2 ANQGSEA come from the germline V gene. CDR3 size: 12 residues. The CDR3 sequence: CSVGQGATEQYF. In DNA form, the CDR3 reads TGCAGCGTTGGACAGGGGGCGACCGAGCAGTACTTC.